These 14 T cell receptor beta chains share one sample of origin, sequenced in a study of T cell responses to AZD1222 COVID-19 vaccine. Some clones are missing from TCRdb's copy, which holds only in-frame ones; the method was immunoSEQ multiplex PCR. The profile covers more than 95,000 clones, with more than 75% appearing a single time and roughly 2.5% taken by the ten largest. The starting material was peripheral blood, obtained on day 0 of AZD1222 vaccination. The receptors derive from an adult in good health.

V gene TRBV5-1 combines with J gene TRBJ1-4; D gene uncertain. This CDR3 contains 15 residues. Germline CDR1 and CDR2: SGHRS and YFSETQ. V was trimmed by 3 bases and J by 4 bases, leaving 13 bases between them. The CDR3 sequence is CASSSNAGNNEKLFF. The CDR3 DNA sequence: TGCGCCAGCAGCTCTAACGCGGGTAATAATGAAAAACTGTTTTTT.

This chain uses TRBV29-1 with TRBJ2-7; 9 bases agree with TRBD1. The ends lost 5 bases at V and 4 bases at J; junction bases unmatched: 9. The CDR3 extends over 14 amino acids. The germline V gene encodes CDR1 SQVTM and CDR2 ANQGSEA. This CDR3 is CSVKQGAQGYEQYF. As DNA, the CDR3 is TGCAGCGTTAAACAGGGGGCGCAGGGTTACGAGCAGTACTTC.

The V gene is TRBV21-1, the J gene TRBJ1-5; the table's TRBD1 call for D was not verified on the DNA. TRBV21-1 is a pseudogene locus. The length of the CDR3 is 15 residues. The CDR3 DNA follows: TGTGCCAGCAGCGGGAGACAGGGGGCAAGGCAGCCCCAGCATTTT. Translated, it gives CASSGRQGARQPQHF.

In its sample, this clone was seen once. The V gene is TRBV24-1, the J gene TRBJ2-5, with TRBD1 matching over 7 bases. Trimming at V came to 6 bases and at J to 1 base, leaving 7 bases not matched to a gene. CDR3 length: 15 amino acids. The V gene's germline CDR1 is KGHDR and CDR2 SFDVKD. CDR3 coding DNA: TGTGCCACCAGTCCCGGCAGGGGGTTCCAAGAGACCCAGTACTTC. Residues: CATSPGRGFQETQYF.

A single count supports this clone. The J gene is TRBJ1-1, the V gene TRBV11-1; perhaps TRBD1 as D (5 bases). Per the germline V gene, CDR1 is SGHAT and CDR2 is FQDESV (reference sequence). The CDR3 is 12 amino acids. V was clipped by 5 bases and J by 13 bases, with 17 bases between them. The DNA of the CDR3 is TGTGCCAGCAGCGGACGGGGACCCGGGGTTTTCTTT. Translated, it gives CASSGRGPGVFF. Combining the CDR3 with reference TRBV11-1 and TRBJ1-1 gives the whole variable domain EAEVAQSPRYKITEKSQAVAFWCDPISGHATLYWYRQILGQGPELLVQFQDESVVDDSQLPKDRFSAERLKGVDSTLKIQPAELGDSAMYLCASSGRGPGVFFGQGTRLTVV.

This rearrangement joins TRBV3-1 (or the pseudogene TRBV3-2) to TRBJ1-1; the match to TRBD1 covers 8 bases. Germline assignment: CDR1 LGHDT and CDR2 YNNKEL (reference sequence). There are 14 residues in the CDR3. Trimming cost V 4 bases and J 4 bases; bases outside gene matches: 5. In nucleotides, the CDR3 is TGTGCCAGCAGCCGGACAGGGAGCGGCACTGAAGCTTTCTTT. This gives the protein CASSRTGSGTEAFF.

CDR3 residues: CASRPENTGELFF. The CDR3, as DNA: TGTGCCAGCAGACCAGAGAACACCGGGGAGCTGTTTTTT. V is TRBV27 and J is TRBJ2-2; no clear D. CDR1 and CDR2 from the germline V gene are MNHEY and SMNVEV (reference sequence). There are 13 residues in the CDR3. With 6 bases removed from V and 1 base from J, the gap between germline ends came to 6 bases.

The chain links TRBV4-3 to TRBJ2-1; D tentatively reads TRBD1 or TRBD2 (5 bases each). The CDR3 has 15 residues. Looked up from germline, CDR1 is LGHNA and CDR2 is YSLEER. Trimming took off 2 bases at V and 2 bases at J, with 10 bases between the two ends. The CDR3 sequence is CASSQIRDAYNEQFF. The CDR3 DNA reads as TGCGCCAGCAGCCAAATCCGGGACGCCTACAATGAGCAGTTCTTC.

The V gene is TRBV19, the J gene TRBJ2-2; tentative D call: TRBD1 (5 bases). Germline values: CDR1 LNHDA, CDR2 SQIVND (reference sequence). This CDR3 comprises 16 residues. With 4 bases removed from V and 4 bases from J, the gap between germline ends came to 16 bases. CDR3 amino acids: CASSSPPGRVTGELFF. The CDR3 bases are TGTGCCAGTAGTAGCCCCCCCGGCAGGGTCACCGGGGAGCTGTTTTTT.

Only a few counts were recorded for this clone. The chain employs TRBV5-5 and TRBJ1-1; D not resolved. This CDR3 spans 11 amino acids. Trimming took 2 bases from V and 7 from J, leaving 6 bases between them. In germline, CDR1 is SGHKS, CDR2 YYEKEE (reference sequence). The CDR3 loop reads CASSLRIEAFF. CDR3 sequence (DNA): TGTGCCAGCAGCTTACGGATTGAAGCTTTCTTT.

This chain links TRBV29-1 with TRBJ1-2, with 9 bases aligning to TRBD1. The CDR3 totals 13 residues. The V and J ends lost 4 bases and 2 bases, in that order; junction bases with no gene match: 2. Germline V gene sequence: CDR1 SQVTM, CDR2 ANQGSEA. The CDR3 DNA reads TGCAGCGTTGGGGACAGGGAAAACTATGGCTACACCTTC. Translating gives CSVGDRENYGYTF.

V and J are TRBV11-2 and TRBJ1-2, with D perhaps TRBD1 (6 bases). CDR1 is SGHAT and CDR2 is FQNNGV in the germline V gene. V lost 5 bases, J lost 8 bases, and 15 bases lay in between. The CDR3 extends over 13 amino acids. CDR3 bases: TGTGCCAGCAGCGCCGGTCAGGGGAGCGGCTACACCTTC. Its translation: CASSAGQGSGYTF.

V is TRBV7-9 and J is TRBJ2-3, with 10 bases matching TRBD1. Germline V gene data show CDR1 as SEHNR and CDR2 as FQNEAQ (reference sequence). The J segment lost 0 bases and the V segment lost 5 bases, leaving 5 bases of the junction unmatched. The CDR3 has 16 amino acids. CDR3 region: CASSRGDRGSTDTQYF. The CDR3 DNA follows: TGTGCCAGCAGCCGGGGGGACAGGGGAAGCACAGATACGCAGTATTTT.

This chain joins TRBV5-1 and TRBJ1-2; no definite D call. V was shortened by 4 bases and J by 1 base, with 8 bases between the two germline ends. The CDR3 contains 13 residues. Per the germline V gene, CDR1 is SGHRS and CDR2 is YFSETQ. The CDR3 spells CASSADSNYGYTF. DNA of the CDR3: TGCGCCAGCAGCGCCGATAGTAACTATGGCTACACCTTC.